The rows below give T cell receptor beta chains drawn from one sample of a study of regulatory dendritic cells for organ transplantation. Here immunoSEQ multiplex PCR was the method, and the copy in TCRdb shows in-frame clones only, minus some. The repertoire holds about 38,000 clones, around nine tenths seen once, with over 0.1% in the top ten. Sequenced input: naive CD8+ T cells from blood. The receptor set was obtained from a human donor in good health. The CDR3 runs from the conserved cysteine through the conserved F or W. The D gene is left open where the match is weak. Clone size, where shown, is once, few, many, or a class for clones that have expanded.

CASSLGPLAGGRALDTQYF TGTGCCAGCAGCTTAGGCCCCTTAGCGGGGGGGCGGGCCCTCGATACGCAGTATTTT 19 NA TRBD2 TRBJ2-3 TRBV7-2
CASSSIGTDYGYTF TGTGCCAGCAGCTCGATCGGGACAGACTATGGCTACACCTTC 14 NA TRBD1 TRBJ1-2 TRBV5-4
CAIRDSYEKLFF TGTGCCATCAGGGACAGTTATGAAAAACTGTTTTTT 12 NA NA TRBJ1-4 TRBV10-3
CASSGRQGAYGYTF TGTGCCAGCAGCGGCCGACAGGGAGCCTATGGCTACACCTTC 14 NA TRBD1 TRBJ1-2 TRBV9
CASSPQGDSGNTIYF TGTGCCAGCAGCCCACAGGGTGACTCTGGAAACACCATATATTTT 15 NA NA TRBJ1-3 TRBV27
CASSFKGFPSTDTQYF TGTGCCAGCAGCTTCAAGGGCTTCCCTAGCACAGATACGCAGTATTTT 16 NA NA TRBJ2-3 TRBV7-6
CASSSRGTEAFF TGTGCCAGCAGCTCCAGGGGCACTGAAGCTTTCTTT 12 few NA TRBJ1-1 TRBV7-9
CASSLVGFPSSYNEQFF TGTGCCAGCAGCTTAGTCGGGTTCCCCTCTTCCTACAATGAGCAGTTCTTC 17 NA NA TRBJ2-1 TRBV7-3
CASGYTTPTEAFF TGTGCTAGTGGTTATACGACACCCACTGAAGCTTTCTTT 13 NA NA TRBJ1-1 TRBV12-5
CASSIDPGDEKLFF TGTGCCAGTAGTATTGATCCAGGGGATGAAAAACTGTTTTTT 14 few NA TRBJ1-4 TRBV19
CASTLEILGYGYTF TGTGCCAGCACCCTAGAGATATTGGGCTATGGCTACACCTTC 14 NA NA TRBJ1-2 TRBV7-9
CASSFTGELFF TGTGCCAGCAGCTTTACCGGGGAGCTGTTTTTT 11 NA NA TRBJ2-2 TRBV11-3
CASSPPFGVPYEQYF TGTGCCAGCAGCCCCCCCTTTGGAGTTCCCTACGAGCAGTACTTC 15 once NA TRBJ2-7 TRBV7-9
CASSLGMGLAAAYEQYF TGTGCCAGCAGCTTAGGAATGGGGCTAGCGGCGGCCTACGAGCAGTACTTC 17 NA TRBD2 TRBJ2-7 TRBV7-9
CASSSTSGQETQYF TGTGCCAGCAGTTCGACTAGCGGCCAAGAGACCCAGTACTTC 14 NA TRBD2 TRBJ2-5 TRBV27
CASSADLETQYF TGTGCCAGCAGCGCGGATTTGGAGACCCAGTACTTC 12 NA NA TRBJ2-5 TRBV7-9
CASGIGPNYEQYF TGTGCCAGCGGAATTGGGCCGAACTACGAGCAGTACTTC 13 NA NA TRBJ2-7 TRBV6-5
CASFNGLYEQYF TGTGCCAGCTTCAACGGCCTCTACGAGCAGTACTTC 12 NA NA TRBJ2-7 TRBV18
CSVPGIAGGSYEQYF TGCAGCGTCCCCGGGATAGCGGGAGGTTCCTACGAGCAGTACTTC 15 NA TRBD2 TRBJ2-7 TRBV29-1
CASSNDRGGGTEAFF TGTGCCAGCAGTAATGACAGGGGAGGCGGCACTGAAGCTTTCTTT 15 NA TRBD1 TRBJ1-1 TRBV5-4